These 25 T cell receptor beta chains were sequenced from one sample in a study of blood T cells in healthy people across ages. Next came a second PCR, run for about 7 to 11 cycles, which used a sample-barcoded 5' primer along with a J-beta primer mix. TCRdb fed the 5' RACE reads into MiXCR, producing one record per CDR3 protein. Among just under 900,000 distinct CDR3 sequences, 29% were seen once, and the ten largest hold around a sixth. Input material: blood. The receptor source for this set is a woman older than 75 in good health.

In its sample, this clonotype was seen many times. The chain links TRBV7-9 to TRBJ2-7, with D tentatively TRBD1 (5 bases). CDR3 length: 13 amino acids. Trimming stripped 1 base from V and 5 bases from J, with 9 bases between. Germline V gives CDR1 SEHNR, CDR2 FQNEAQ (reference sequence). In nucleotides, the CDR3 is TGTGCCAGCAGCTTAGTGTTAGGGGACGAGCAGTACTTC. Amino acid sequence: CASSLVLGDEQYF.

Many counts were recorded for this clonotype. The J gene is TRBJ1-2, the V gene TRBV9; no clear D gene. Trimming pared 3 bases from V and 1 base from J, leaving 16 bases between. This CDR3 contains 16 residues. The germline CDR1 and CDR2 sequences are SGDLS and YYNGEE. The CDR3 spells CASSALLVGGNYGYTF. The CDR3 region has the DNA TGTGCCAGCAGCGCTTTACTAGTAGGCGGTAACTATGGCTACACCTTC.

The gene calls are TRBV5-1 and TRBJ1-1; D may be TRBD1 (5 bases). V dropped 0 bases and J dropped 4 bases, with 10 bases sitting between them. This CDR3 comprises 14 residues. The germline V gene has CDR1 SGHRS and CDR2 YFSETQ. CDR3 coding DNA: TGCGCCAGCAGCTTGGCCAGGGTGAGCACTGAAGCTTTCTTT. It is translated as CASSLARVSTEAFF. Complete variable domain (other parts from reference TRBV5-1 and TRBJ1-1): KAGVTQTPRYLIKTRGQQVTLSCSPISGHRSVSWYQQTPGQGLQFLFEYFSETQRNKGNFPGRFSGRQFSNSRSEMNVSTLELGDSALYLCASSLARVSTEAFFGQGTRLTVV.

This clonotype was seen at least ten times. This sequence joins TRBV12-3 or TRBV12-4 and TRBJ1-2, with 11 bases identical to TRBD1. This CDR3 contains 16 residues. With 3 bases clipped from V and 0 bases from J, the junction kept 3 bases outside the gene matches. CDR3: CASSFGTGGTNYGYTF. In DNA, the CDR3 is TGTGCCAGCAGTTTTGGGACAGGGGGAACTAACTATGGCTACACCTTC.

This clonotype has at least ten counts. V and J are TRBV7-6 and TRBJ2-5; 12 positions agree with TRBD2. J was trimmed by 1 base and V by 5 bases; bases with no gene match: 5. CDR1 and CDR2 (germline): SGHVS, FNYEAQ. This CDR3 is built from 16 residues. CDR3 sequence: CASSQLAGGLQETQYF. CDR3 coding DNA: TGTGCCAGCAGCCAACTAGCGGGGGGACTCCAAGAGACCCAGTACTTC.

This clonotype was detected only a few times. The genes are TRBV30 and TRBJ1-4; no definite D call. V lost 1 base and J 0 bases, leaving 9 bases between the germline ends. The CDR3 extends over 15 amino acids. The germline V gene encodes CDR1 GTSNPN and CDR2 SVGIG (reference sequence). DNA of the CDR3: TGTGCCTGGAGTGCGGGGATTGCAACTAATGAAAAACTGTTTTTT. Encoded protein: CAWSAGIATNEKLFF.

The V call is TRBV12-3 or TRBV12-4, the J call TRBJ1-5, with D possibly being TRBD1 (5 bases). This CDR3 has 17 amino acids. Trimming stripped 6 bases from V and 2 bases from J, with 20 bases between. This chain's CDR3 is CASSSGPGGVGNQPQHF. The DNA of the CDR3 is TGTGCCAGCAGCTCGGGGCCCGGAGGGGTCGGCAATCAGCCCCAGCATTTT.

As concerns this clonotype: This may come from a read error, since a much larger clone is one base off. CDR3 DNA: TGCGCCGGCAGCCTACGTCCCGGGACAGGGAGCGGCTACACCTTC. As protein: CAGSLRPGTGSGYTF. The J gene is TRBJ1-2, the V gene TRBV5-1; 9 bases fit TRBD1. Germline CDR1 reads SGHRS; CDR2 reads YFSETQ. The CDR3 length is 15 residues.

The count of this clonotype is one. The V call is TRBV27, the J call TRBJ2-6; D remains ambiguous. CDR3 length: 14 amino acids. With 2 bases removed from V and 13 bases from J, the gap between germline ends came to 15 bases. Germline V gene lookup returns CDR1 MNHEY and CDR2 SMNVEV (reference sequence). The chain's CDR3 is CASSLRSALGVLTF. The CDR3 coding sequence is TGTGCCAGCAGTTTACGCTCGGCACTGGGGGTCCTGACTTTC.

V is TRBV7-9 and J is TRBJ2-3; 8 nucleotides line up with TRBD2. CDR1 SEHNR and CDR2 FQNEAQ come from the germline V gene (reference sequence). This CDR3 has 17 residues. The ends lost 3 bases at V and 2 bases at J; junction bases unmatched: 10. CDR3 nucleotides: TGTGCCAGCAGCTTGTCGAGAGAGCGGGGGTCCACAGATACGCAGTATTTT. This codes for CASSLSRERGSTDTQYF.

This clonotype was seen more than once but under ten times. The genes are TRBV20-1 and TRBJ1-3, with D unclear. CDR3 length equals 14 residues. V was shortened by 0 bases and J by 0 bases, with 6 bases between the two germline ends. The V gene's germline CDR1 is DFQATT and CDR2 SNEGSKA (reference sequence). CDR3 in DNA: TGCAGTGCTAGAGAGGGTAACTCTGGAAACACCATATATTTT. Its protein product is CSAREGNSGNTIYF.

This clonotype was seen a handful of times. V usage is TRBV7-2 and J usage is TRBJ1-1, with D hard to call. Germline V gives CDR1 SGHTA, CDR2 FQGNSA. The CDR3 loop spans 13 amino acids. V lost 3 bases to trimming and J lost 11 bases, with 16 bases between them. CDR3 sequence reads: CASSLIRQSNAFF. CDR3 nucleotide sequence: TGTGCCAGCAGCTTGATACGGCAGTCGAACGCTTTCTTT.

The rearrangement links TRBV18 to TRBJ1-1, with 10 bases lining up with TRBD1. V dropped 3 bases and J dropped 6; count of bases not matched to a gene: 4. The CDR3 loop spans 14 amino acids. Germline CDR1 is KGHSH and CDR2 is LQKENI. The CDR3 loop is CASSPGTGDAEAFF. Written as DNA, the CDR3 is TGTGCCAGCTCACCGGGGACAGGGGACGCTGAAGCTTTCTTT.

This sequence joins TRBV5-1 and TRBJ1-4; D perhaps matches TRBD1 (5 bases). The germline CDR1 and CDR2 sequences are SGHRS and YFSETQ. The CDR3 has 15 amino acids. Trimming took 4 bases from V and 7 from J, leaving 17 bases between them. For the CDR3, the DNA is TGCGCCAGCAGCCCAGGTGGGGGTAAAAGTGAAAAACTGTTTTTT. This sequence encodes CASSPGGGKSEKLFF. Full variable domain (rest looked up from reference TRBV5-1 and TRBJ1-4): KAGVTQTPRYLIKTRGQQVTLSCSPISGHRSVSWYQQTPGQGLQFLFEYFSETQRNKGNFPGRFSGRQFSNSRSEMNVSTLELGDSALYLCASSPGGGKSEKLFFGSGTQLSVL.

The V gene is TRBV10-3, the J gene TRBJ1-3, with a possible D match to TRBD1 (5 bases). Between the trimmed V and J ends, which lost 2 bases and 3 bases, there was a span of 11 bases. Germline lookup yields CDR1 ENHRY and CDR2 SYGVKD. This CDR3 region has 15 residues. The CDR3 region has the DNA TGTGCCATCAGTGAGGGGACCGGGTATGGAAACACCATATATTTT. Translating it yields CAISEGTGYGNTIYF.

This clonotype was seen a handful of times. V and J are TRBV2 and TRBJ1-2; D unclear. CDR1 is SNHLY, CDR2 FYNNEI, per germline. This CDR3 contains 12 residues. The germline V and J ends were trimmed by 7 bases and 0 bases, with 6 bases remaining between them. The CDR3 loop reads CASKLANYGYTF. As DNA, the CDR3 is TGTGCCAGCAAACTCGCTAACTATGGCTACACCTTC.

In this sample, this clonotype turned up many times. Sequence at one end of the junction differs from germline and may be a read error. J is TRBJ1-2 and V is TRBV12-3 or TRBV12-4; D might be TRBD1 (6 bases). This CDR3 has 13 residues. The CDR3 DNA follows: TGTGCCAGCAGCTTAGGACAGAACTATGGCTACACCTTC. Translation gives CASSLGQNYGYTF.

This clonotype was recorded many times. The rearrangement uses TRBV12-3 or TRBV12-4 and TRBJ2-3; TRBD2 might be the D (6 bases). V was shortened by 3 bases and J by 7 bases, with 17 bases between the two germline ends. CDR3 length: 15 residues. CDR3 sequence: CASSFRDSPKYTQYF. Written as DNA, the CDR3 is TGTGCCAGCAGTTTTCGGGACTCTCCTAAATATACGCAGTATTTT.

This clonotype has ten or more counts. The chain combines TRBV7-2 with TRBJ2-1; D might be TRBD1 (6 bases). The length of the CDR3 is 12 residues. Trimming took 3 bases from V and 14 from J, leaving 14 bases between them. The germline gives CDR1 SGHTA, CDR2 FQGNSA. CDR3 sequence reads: CASSLAERGKFF. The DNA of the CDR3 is TGTGCCAGCAGCTTGGCGGAAAGGGGGAAGTTCTTC.

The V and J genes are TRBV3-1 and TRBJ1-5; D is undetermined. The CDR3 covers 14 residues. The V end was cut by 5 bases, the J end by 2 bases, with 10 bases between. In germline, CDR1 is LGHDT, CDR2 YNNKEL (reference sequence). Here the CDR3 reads CASSNHGGNQPQHF. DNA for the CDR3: TGTGCCAGCAGCAACCATGGGGGCAATCAGCCCCAGCATTTT.

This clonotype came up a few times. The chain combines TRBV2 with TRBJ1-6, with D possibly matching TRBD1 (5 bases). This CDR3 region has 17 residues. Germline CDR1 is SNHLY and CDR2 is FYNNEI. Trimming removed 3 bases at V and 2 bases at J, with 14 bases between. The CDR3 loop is CASSDLAGLAYNSPLHF. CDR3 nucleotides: TGTGCCAGCAGTGACTTGGCAGGGTTGGCCTATAATTCACCCCTCCACTTT.

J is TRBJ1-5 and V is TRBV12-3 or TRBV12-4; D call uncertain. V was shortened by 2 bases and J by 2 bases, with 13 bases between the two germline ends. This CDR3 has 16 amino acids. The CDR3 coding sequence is TGTGCCAGCAGTTTATTCACGGTGGAGGGCAATCAGCCCCAGCATTTT. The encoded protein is CASSLFTVEGNQPQHF.

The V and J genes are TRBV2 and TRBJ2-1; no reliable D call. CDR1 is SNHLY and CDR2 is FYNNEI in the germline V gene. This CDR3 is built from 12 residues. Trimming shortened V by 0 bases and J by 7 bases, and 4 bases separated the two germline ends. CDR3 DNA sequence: TGTGCCAGCAGTGAAGCGCGGAATGAGCAGTTCTTC. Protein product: CASSEARNEQFF.

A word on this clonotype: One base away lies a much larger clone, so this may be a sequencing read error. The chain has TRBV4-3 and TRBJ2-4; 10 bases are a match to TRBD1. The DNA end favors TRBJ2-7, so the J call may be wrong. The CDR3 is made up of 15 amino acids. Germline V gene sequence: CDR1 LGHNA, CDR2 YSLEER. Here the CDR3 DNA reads TGCGCCGGCAGTCAACGGGGGACAGGGGCCTACGAGCAGTACTTC. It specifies CAGSQRGTGAYEQYF.

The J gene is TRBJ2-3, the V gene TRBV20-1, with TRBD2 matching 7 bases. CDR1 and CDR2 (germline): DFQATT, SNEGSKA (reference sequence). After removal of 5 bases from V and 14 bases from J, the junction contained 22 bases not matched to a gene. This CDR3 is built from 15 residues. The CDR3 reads CSAREFDLGGRPVYF. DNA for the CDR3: TGCAGTGCTCGTGAATTTGACTTAGGCGGGAGACCGGTGTATTTT.